This TCR beta chain was documented in a study of T cells in Graves' hyperthyroidism and ophthalmopathy. The length of the CDR3 is 13 residues. CDR1 and CDR2 (germline): SGHRS, YFSETQ. V was shortened by 0 bases and J by 3 bases, with 6 bases between the two germline ends. Researchers took RNA transcripts and amplified the TCR beta CDR3 regions from them. The TCR CDR3 first-round RT-PCR relied on the HTBI primer set. Each CDR3 protein is one row after TCRdb ran MiXCR on the multiplex PCR reads. The sample contains roughly 300,000 distinct CDR3 sequences, about 20% of which appear only once. This clonotype appeared many times.

Sequencing was carried out using blood. This clonotype originated in a woman aged 50 to 65 with Graves' hyperthyroidism. The chain recombines TRBV5-1 with TRBJ1-1; the D is unclear. In DNA, the CDR3 is TGCGCCAGCAGCTTGGCTTATGACACTGAAGCTTTCTTT. Amino acid sequence: CASSLAYDTEAFF.